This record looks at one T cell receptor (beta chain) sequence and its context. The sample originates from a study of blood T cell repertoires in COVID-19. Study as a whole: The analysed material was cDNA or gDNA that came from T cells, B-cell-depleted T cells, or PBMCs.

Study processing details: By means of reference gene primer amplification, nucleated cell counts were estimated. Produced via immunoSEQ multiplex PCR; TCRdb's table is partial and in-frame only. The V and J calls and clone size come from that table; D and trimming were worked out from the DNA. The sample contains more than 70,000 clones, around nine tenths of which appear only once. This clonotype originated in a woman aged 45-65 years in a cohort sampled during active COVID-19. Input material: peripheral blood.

The CDR3 spells CASSTDWDTEAFF. The CDR3 coding sequence is TGTGCCAGCAGTACGGACTGGGACACTGAAGCTTTCTTT. V usage is TRBV6-5 and J usage is TRBJ1-1; no firm D call. Trimming cost V 5 bases and J 3 bases, with 10 bases left between them. The CDR3 sequence is 13 residues long. In germline, CDR1 is MNHEY, CDR2 SVGAGI.